The TCR beta chain under discussion was sequenced for a study of identifying expanded T cells in peripheral blood. Libraries were prepared by immunoSEQ multiplex PCR; TCRdb keeps only in-frame clonotypes and omits some of them. This sample has approximately 83,000 clones, with about 85% found just once. With regard to this clone: Its antigen remains unknown.

This CDR3 has 16 residues. Notes on the study in general: Clone count variance between approximately two-week samples rose with total template count.

V and J are TRBV21-1 and TRBJ2-3. TRBV21-1 is assigned pseudogene status. Input material: blood. The sequence came from a person between 18 and 70 years old in good health. Written as DNA, the CDR3 is TGTGCCAGCAGCAATGGTCCCCCGTCTGGGGCAGATACGCAGTATTTT. Translation: CASSNGPPSGADTQYF.